This T cell receptor (beta chain) is from a study of blood T cell repertoires in COVID-19. Looked up from germline, CDR1 is LGHNT and CDR2 is FRNRAP. The CDR3 runs 15 residues. Trimming at V came to 6 bases and at J to 4 bases, leaving 6 bases not matched to a gene. The assay was immunoSEQ multiplex PCR, and TCRdb's table has in-frame clones only and misses some. Of 95,000 to 150,000 clones in the sample, 79% were seen once. V and J are TRBV12-5 and TRBJ1-5, with 10 positions matching TRBD1. This receptor was taken from an elderly woman with acute or convalescent COVID-19. The sequenced material came from peripheral blood. The CDR3 here is CASGNEGQGNQPQHF. DNA of the CDR3: TGTGCTAGTGGGAATGAGGGACAGGGGAATCAGCCCCAGCATTTT.